These 16 T cell receptor beta chains share one sample of origin, sequenced in a study of cytotoxic CD8 clonotypes in ibrutinib-treated CLL. Libraries were prepared by immunoSEQ multiplex PCR; TCRdb keeps only in-frame clonotypes and omits some of them. Among tens of thousands of clones listed, around 70% were seen once. The sequenced sample was PBMCs, obtained at disease progression, from a patient treated with ibrutinib. These receptors all come from a human donor with chronic lymphocytic leukemia.

The chain couples TRBV7-6 to TRBJ2-7; D tentatively fits TRBD1 or TRBD2 (5 bases each). The CDR3 length is 14 residues. The germline V gene encodes CDR1 SGHVS and CDR2 FNYEAQ. The V gene lost 2 bases and the J gene lost 4 bases, with 12 bases spanning the gap. The CDR3 spells CASSLSVGVYEQYF. In nucleotides, the CDR3 is TGTGCCAGCAGCTTATCGGTGGGGGTTTACGAGCAGTACTTC.

The chain links TRBV6-5 to TRBJ2-5; D possibly corresponds to TRBD1 (6 bases). Trimming cost V 2 bases and J 3 bases, with 10 bases left between them. Germline V gene sequence: CDR1 MNHEY, CDR2 SVGAGI. The CDR3 consists of 14 residues. The CDR3 DNA sequence: TGTGCCAGCAGTTACGAACCAGGGGAAGAGACCCAGTACTTC. Residues: CASSYEPGEETQYF.

This chain connects TRBV30 to TRBJ2-1, with D unclear. CDR1 and CDR2 (germline): GTSNPN, SVGIG (reference sequence). With 3 bases removed from V and 5 bases from J, the gap between germline ends came to 8 bases. CDR3 length: 12 amino acids. The CDR3 region has the DNA TGTGCCTGGAGCGGACCTGACAATGAGCAGTTCTTC. Translating it yields CAWSGPDNEQFF.

This chain links TRBV5-1 with TRBJ2-5, with 10 bases matching TRBD1. The germline gives CDR1 SGHRS, CDR2 YFSETQ. V shed 4 bases, J shed 2 bases, and the junction held 2 bases outside the gene matches. The CDR3 covers 14 residues. CDR3 coding DNA: TGCGCCAGCAGCAGGACAGGGGGGCAAGAGACCCAGTACTTC. It translates to CASSRTGGQETQYF.

The chain uses TRBV27 and TRBJ1-2, with D possibly being TRBD1 (5 bases). Between the trimmed V and J ends, which lost 7 bases and 3 bases, there was a span of 18 bases. CDR3 length: 15 amino acids. The V gene's germline CDR1 is MNHEY and CDR2 SMNVEV (reference sequence). This CDR3 is CASNPTGGWDYGYTF. In nucleotides, the CDR3 is TGTGCCAGCAATCCCACAGGCGGTTGGGACTATGGCTACACCTTC.

The J gene is TRBJ2-5, the V gene TRBV27; 7 nucleotides match TRBD2. The CDR3 contains 16 residues. The V gene end was trimmed by 5 bases and the J gene end by 5 bases; junction bases not matched to a gene: 14. Germline V gene data show CDR1 as MNHEY and CDR2 as SMNVEV (reference sequence). In DNA form, the CDR3 reads TGTGCCAGCAGTCGGCTAGCGGCCCTGTACGCCGAGACCCAGTACTTC. Its translation: CASSRLAALYAETQYF.

This chain links TRBV5-1 with TRBJ2-1; 7 bases match TRBD2. In germline, CDR1 is SGHRS, CDR2 YFSETQ. This CDR3 spans 15 amino acids. J was trimmed by 6 bases and V by 4 bases; bases with no gene match: 10. CDR3 residues: CASSTAGTTSNEQFF. The CDR3 region has the DNA TGCGCCAGCAGCACAGCCGGGACTACCTCCAATGAGCAGTTCTTC.

This clone was seen a handful of times. V gene TRBV6-1 combines with J gene TRBJ1-6; tentative D call: TRBD1 (6 bases). Germline V gene lookup returns CDR1 MNHNS and CDR2 SASEGT. The ends were cut back, 1 base at V and 5 bases at J, with 15 bases in the middle. The CDR3 covers 17 residues. CDR3 DNA: TGTGCCAGCAGTGAAGTCGTAGGGGGAGGCGATAATTCACCCCTCCACTTT. It is translated as CASSEVVGGGDNSPLHF.

The chain employs TRBV7-6 and TRBJ2-7; TRBD2 aligns across 7 bases. The CDR3 is 13 residues long. Germline CDR1 and CDR2: SGHVS and FNYEAQ. The V and J ends lost 4 bases and 2 bases, in that order; junction bases with no gene match: 2. CDR3 sequence: CASSWGGTYEQYF. CDR3 DNA: TGTGCCAGCAGCTGGGGGGGAACCTACGAGCAGTACTTC.

This clone was counted a few times. The rearrangement links TRBV10-1 to TRBJ1-2, with D possibly TRBD1 on 6 matching bases. The V gene lost 6 bases and the J gene lost 6 bases, with 17 bases spanning the gap. Germline assignment: CDR1 WNHNN and CDR2 SYGVQD (reference sequence). This CDR3 is 14 amino acids long. The DNA of the CDR3 is TGCGCCAGCAGCCGGGACACCTCCCCGGATGGCTACACCTTC. This sequence encodes CASSRDTSPDGYTF.

This chain connects TRBV6-1 to TRBJ1-3; tentatively, D is TRBD1 (6 bases). CDR3 size: 12 residues. V was cut by 2 bases and J by 16 bases, with 15 bases left in between. Germline V gives CDR1 MNHNS, CDR2 SASEGT. The CDR3 DNA is TGTGCCAGCAGTGAAAGTCTGGGGGCCAGGTATTTT. Amino acids: CASSESLGARYF.

This clone was counted a few times. Its ends do not fully match the called genes, so a read error is possible. The chain couples TRBV6-1 to TRBJ2-4; 9 positions agree with TRBD1. The CDR3 extends over 15 amino acids. Per germline, CDR1 MNHNS and CDR2 SASEGT. Here the CDR3 DNA reads TGTGCCAGCAGTGAAGCCTCTGGACCCCGGGACAGGGTGAACTTC. Its translation is CASSEASGPRDRVNF.

The gene calls are TRBV5-6 and TRBJ1-2, with D possibly matching TRBD1 (5 bases). Per the germline V gene, CDR1 is SGHDT and CDR2 is YYEEEE. The CDR3 runs to 15 residues. Trimming left V 4 bases short and J 3 bases short, with 16 bases between. In DNA form, the CDR3 reads TGTGCCAGCAGCGCGTCAGGGCATTGGGACTATGGCTACACCTTC. Its translation: CASSASGHWDYGYTF.

The rearrangement links TRBV2 to TRBJ2-7, with 7 positions matching TRBD1. V gave up 3 bases and J gave up 6 bases; unmatched junction bases: 2. This CDR3 spans 12 amino acids. The germline V gene encodes CDR1 SNHLY and CDR2 FYNNEI. The CDR3 spells CASSEDRSEQYF. CDR3 nucleotide sequence: TGTGCCAGCAGTGAGGACAGGTCCGAGCAGTACTTC.

This clone was seen more than once but under ten times. The chain links TRBV14 to TRBJ2-2; D is possibly TRBD1 or TRBD2 (6 bases each). This CDR3 spans 16 amino acids. Trimming took off 1 base at V and 4 bases at J, with 13 bases between the two ends. The germline V gene has CDR1 SGHDN and CDR2 FVKESK. The CDR3 region is CASSQVGGLSTGELFF. The CDR3 DNA reads as TGTGCCAGCAGCCAAGTAGGGGGGCTAAGCACCGGGGAGCTGTTTTTT.

This clone was counted once. The chain couples TRBV7-6 to TRBJ1-4, with TRBD1 identical over 7 bases. Germline trimming cut 7 bases from V and 6 bases from J; bases unmatched to any gene: 14. This CDR3 has 16 residues. The germline V gene has CDR1 SGHVS and CDR2 FNYEAQ. The CDR3 DNA reads as TGTGCCAGCACCCCACCTATGGGGACAGCATATGAAAAACTGTTTTTT. Residues: CASTPPMGTAYEKLFF.